Listed here are 25 T cell receptor beta chains from one sample, sequenced in a study of cytomegalovirus exposure and HLA in healthy donors. The PCR was carried out with 60 Vbeta primers and 13 Jbeta primers. Data came from immunoSEQ multiplex PCR; TCRdb stores just in-frame clones and leaves some out. This sample contains about 40,000 clones. The sequencing input was PBMCs. These receptors were taken from a male donor in good health and CMV-seronegative.

The genes are TRBV6-5 and TRBJ1-5; 7 positions match TRBD1. The germline V gene has CDR1 MNHEY and CDR2 SVGAGI. The ends lost 4 bases at V and 5 bases at J; junction bases unmatched: 2. The CDR3 is made up of 13 amino acids. The DNA of the CDR3 is TGTGCCAGCAGTTCCGACAGGGATCAGCCCCAGCATTTT. Amino acid sequence: CASSSDRDQPQHF.

The chain links TRBV5-1 to TRBJ2-5; D call uncertain. Between the trimmed V and J ends, which lost 0 bases and 5 bases, there was a span of 8 bases. This CDR3 has 13 amino acids. Germline V gene sequence: CDR1 SGHRS, CDR2 YFSETQ. The CDR3 reads CASSLAVRETQYF. CDR3 in DNA: TGCGCCAGCAGCTTGGCCGTTCGTGAGACCCAGTACTTC.

The chain links TRBV7-9 to TRBJ2-1; the match to TRBD1 covers 8 bases. Per the germline V gene, CDR1 is SEHNR and CDR2 is FQNEAQ (reference sequence). This CDR3 region has 13 residues. J lost 8 bases, V lost 5 bases, and 5 bases had no gene match. CDR3: CASSPQGADEQFF. As DNA, the CDR3 is TGTGCCAGCAGCCCTCAGGGGGCGGATGAGCAGTTCTTC.

V is TRBV28 and J is TRBJ2-7; TRBD2 aligns across 7 bases. After removal of 3 bases from V and 2 bases from J, the junction contained 7 bases not matched to a gene. CDR3 length: 15 amino acids. CDR1 and CDR2 from the germline V gene are MDHEN and SYDVKM. The CDR3 region has the DNA TGTGCCAGCAGTTTGCGCGGGGGAAGTACCTACGAGCAGTACTTC. Encoded protein: CASSLRGGSTYEQYF.

The chain couples TRBV19 to TRBJ2-6; 7 bases map to TRBD1. CDR1 is LNHDA, CDR2 SQIVND, per germline (reference sequence). The CDR3 is made up of 18 amino acids. Trimming took 3 bases from V and 3 from J; bases not matched to a gene: 11. CDR3 sequence: CASSIRDRPFGGANVLTF. CDR3 nucleotide sequence: TGTGCCAGTAGTATCCGGGACAGACCTTTCGGTGGGGCCAACGTCCTGACTTTC. Variable domain in full (rest from reference TRBV19 and TRBJ2-6): DGGITQSPKYLFRKEGQNVTLSCEQNLNHDAMYWYRQDPGQGLRLIYYSQIVNDFQKGDIAEGYSVSREKKESFPLTVTSAQKNPTAFYLCASSIRDRPFGGANVLTFGAGSRLTVL.

The chain joins TRBV9 to TRBJ1-6, with unresolved D. CDR3 size: 15 residues. The V end was cut by 0 bases, the J end by 7 bases, with 11 bases between. Germline assignment: CDR1 SGDLS and CDR2 YYNGEE. CDR3 nucleotide sequence: TGTGCCAGCAGCGTAGAGTCTGGGAGGAATTCACCCCTCCACTTT. Its protein is CASSVESGRNSPLHF. The full variable domain, completed using reference TRBV9 and TRBJ1-6, is DSGVTQTPKHLITATGQRVTLRCSPRSGDLSVYWYQQSLDQGLQFLIQYYNGEERAKGNILERFSAQQFPDLHSELNLSSLELGDSALYFCASSVESGRNSPLHFGNGTRLTVT.

The V and J genes are TRBV19 and TRBJ2-1; 8 nucleotides match TRBD1. The length of the CDR3 is 16 residues. Germline V gives CDR1 LNHDA, CDR2 SQIVND (reference sequence). V was pared by 5 bases and J by 5 bases, with 11 bases of the junction left unmatched. The CDR3 loop reads CASSPSVRGPHNEQFF. The CDR3 region has the DNA TGTGCCAGTAGTCCCTCTGTCAGGGGGCCCCACAATGAGCAGTTCTTC.

The V gene is TRBV2, the J gene TRBJ2-7; D remains ambiguous. V lost 6 bases and J lost 0, with 3 bases in between. The CDR3 is 11 amino acids. Looked up from germline, CDR1 is SNHLY and CDR2 is FYNNEI. The CDR3 DNA follows: TGTGCCAGCAGGAGCTCCTACGAGCAGTACTTC. Amino acid sequence: CASRSSYEQYF. The whole variable domain, filled in from reference TRBV2 and TRBJ2-7, reads EPEVTQTPSHQVTQMGQEVILRCVPISNHLYFYWYRQILGQKVEFLVSFYNNEISEKSEIFDDQFSVERPDGSNFTLKIRSTKLEDSAMYFCASRSSYEQYFGPGTRLTVT.

The chain couples TRBV6-1 to TRBJ1-4; tentatively, D is TRBD1 (5 bases). The V end was cut by 4 bases, the J end by 3 bases, with 12 bases between. CDR1 is MNHNS, CDR2 SASEGT, per germline. This CDR3 contains 15 residues. CDR3: CASSAQGGPNEKLFF. CDR3 nucleotide sequence: TGTGCCAGCAGTGCTCAGGGAGGCCCTAATGAAAAACTGTTTTTT.

The rearrangement uses TRBV9 and TRBJ1-5, with a tentative D call TRBD1 (6 bases). V gave up 6 bases and J gave up 0 bases, with 10 bases separating them. This CDR3 spans 14 amino acids. Germline-derived CDR1 and CDR2 are SGDLS and YYNGEE. In DNA, the CDR3 is TGTGCCAGCAACCCAGGGGATAGCAATCAGCCCCAGCATTTT. This gives the protein CASNPGDSNQPQHF.

The V call is TRBV19, the J call TRBJ1-1; TRBD1 agrees at 11 bases. This CDR3 contains 16 residues. J lost 0 bases, V lost 6 bases, and 6 bases had no gene match. CDR1 and CDR2 from the germline V gene are LNHDA and SQIVND (reference sequence). CDR3 amino acids: CASSPDRGLMNTEAFF. The CDR3 coding sequence is TGTGCCAGTAGCCCGGACAGGGGGCTAATGAACACTGAAGCTTTCTTT.

The chain couples TRBV7-9 to TRBJ1-5, with 7 bases lining up with TRBD1. CDR1 is SEHNR and CDR2 is FQNEAQ in the germline V gene (reference sequence). The CDR3 is 13 amino acids. The junction had 3 bases not matched to a gene; V was cut back by 5 bases and J by 5 bases. CDR3 bases: TGTGCCAGCAGCCCAACAGGGGATCAGCCCCAGCATTTT. Residues: CASSPTGDQPQHF.

The chain carries TRBV14 and TRBJ1-2, with 7 bases that match TRBD1. Germline values: CDR1 SGHDN, CDR2 FVKESK. CDR3 size: 14 residues. Trimming at V came to 3 bases and at J to 5 bases, leaving 6 bases not matched to a gene. CDR3 sequence: CASSQFQGDYGYTF. CDR3 nucleotides: TGTGCCAGCAGCCAGTTTCAGGGGGATTATGGCTACACCTTC.

The chain joins TRBV7-8 to TRBJ2-1; 8 bases are a match to TRBD2. V dropped 5 bases and J dropped 7; count of bases not matched to a gene: 7. CDR1 is SGHVS and CDR2 is FQNEAQ in the germline V gene. This CDR3 contains 14 residues. CDR3 amino acids: CASSPRGGGNEQFF. DNA for the CDR3: TGTGCCAGCAGCCCACGAGGCGGGGGGAATGAGCAGTTCTTC.

The rearrangement links TRBV7-9 to TRBJ1-1, with TRBD1 as a possible D gene (5 bases). V lost 1 base to trimming and J lost 0 bases, with 18 bases between them. Germline assignment: CDR1 SEHNR and CDR2 FQNEAQ (reference sequence). The CDR3 covers 18 residues. DNA of the CDR3: TGTGCCAGCAGCTTAGATTTGGTGGGGGGACTCCTGAACACTGAAGCTTTCTTT. It codes for CASSLDLVGGLLNTEAFF.

The V gene is TRBV6-5, the J gene TRBJ2-3; D is uncertain. V lost 7 bases, J lost 2 bases, and 10 bases lay in between. The CDR3 loop spans 13 amino acids. The germline V gene has CDR1 MNHEY and CDR2 SVGAGI. CDR3 bases: TGTGCCAGCACCCGCCCAGACACAGATACGCAGTATTTT. This sequence encodes CASTRPDTDTQYF.

This chain uses TRBV30 with TRBJ1-3; D not resolved. Trimming left V 6 bases short and J 4 bases short, with 13 bases between. Germline V gene sequence: CDR1 GTSNPN, CDR2 SVGIG (reference sequence). This CDR3 contains 13 residues. This CDR3 reads CACSATSGNTIYF. The DNA for the CDR3 is TGTGCCTGCAGCGCGACCAGCGGAAACACCATATATTTT.

V gene TRBV5-1 combines with J gene TRBJ1-4; 8 positions match TRBD1. Germline assignment: CDR1 SGHRS and CDR2 YFSETQ. The CDR3 contains 15 residues. J was trimmed by 10 bases and V by 1 base; bases with no gene match: 9. CDR3 region: CASSLWRGQVGKLFF. The CDR3, as DNA: TGCGCCAGCAGCTTGTGGAGGGGACAGGTTGGAAAACTGTTTTTT.

J is TRBJ1-6 and V is TRBV28, with TRBD1 matching over 7 bases. The germline CDR1 and CDR2 sequences are MDHEN and SYDVKM. The CDR3 contains 13 residues. V was clipped by 4 bases and J by 13 bases; unmatched bases: 7. Here the CDR3 DNA reads TGTGCCAGCAGTTCGAAGACAGGGTATCCCCTCCACTTT. This encodes CASSSKTGYPLHF.

This rearrangement joins TRBV7-6 to TRBJ2-7; D is possibly TRBD1 (6 bases). The CDR3 extends over 15 amino acids. V lost 0 bases and J 0 bases, leaving 9 bases between the germline ends. The germline CDR1 and CDR2 sequences are SGHVS and FNYEAQ. Here the CDR3 DNA reads TGTGCCAGCAGCTTAGCGGACAGACCCTCCTACGAGCAGTACTTC. Amino acids: CASSLADRPSYEQYF.

The rearrangement links TRBV6-5 to TRBJ1-2; 7 nucleotides line up with TRBD1. V was pared by 9 bases and J by 3 bases, with 4 bases of the junction left unmatched. Per the germline V gene, CDR1 is MNHEY and CDR2 is SVGAGI. The CDR3 totals 12 residues. CDR3 loop: CASTQGHYGYTF. The CDR3 nucleotides are TGTGCCAGTACACAGGGGCACTATGGCTACACCTTC.

The J gene is TRBJ2-7, the V gene TRBV5-1; 9 bases map to TRBD1. Per germline, CDR1 SGHRS and CDR2 YFSETQ. CDR3 length: 15 residues. V dropped 4 bases and J dropped 2; count of bases not matched to a gene: 7. The CDR3 region is CASSLGTGIPYEQYF. CDR3 DNA: TGCGCCAGCAGCCTAGGGACAGGGATTCCCTACGAGCAGTACTTC.

This chain joins TRBV18 and TRBJ2-2; 8 nucleotides match TRBD1. This CDR3 has 14 residues. J was trimmed by 7 bases and V by 2 bases; bases with no gene match: 3. Germline assignment: CDR1 KGHSH and CDR2 LQKENI. CDR3 bases: TGTGCCAGCTCACCAATCGGACAGGGCGGGGAGCTGTTTTTT. Translating it yields CASSPIGQGGELFF.

CDR3 DNA: TGTGCCAGCAGTCAACTCGGGGGCTCTGGAAACACCATATATTTT. Protein product: CASSQLGGSGNTIYF. The genes are TRBV28 and TRBJ1-3; D may be TRBD1 (5 bases). The V and J ends lost 5 bases and 0 bases respectively, with 11 bases between them. The V gene's germline CDR1 is MDHEN and CDR2 SYDVKM. The CDR3 covers 15 residues.

The rearrangement links TRBV4-1 to TRBJ2-2; perhaps TRBD2 as D (7 bases). The germline CDR1 and CDR2 sequences are MGHRA and YSYEKL. The V gene lost 3 bases and the J gene lost 6 bases, with 23 bases spanning the gap. The CDR3 sequence is 18 residues long. The CDR3 reads CASSHRWGGLTSAGELFF. CDR3 DNA sequence: TGCGCCAGCAGCCATCGTTGGGGGGGCCTTACTAGCGCCGGGGAGCTGTTTTTT.